This TCR beta chain was sequenced during a study of circulating and synovial CD4+ cells in juvenile arthritis. The data were produced by immunoSEQ multiplex PCR, yet TCRdb's version contains in-frame clones alone and is incomplete. Altogether around 35,000 clones are present, nearly 97% being singletons, with the ten largest covering 0.15% to 0.2%. This CDR3 spans 17 amino acids. Trimming cost V 1 base and J 0 bases; bases outside gene matches: 8. Germline values: CDR1 SGHDT, CDR2 YYEEEE. This TCR was sampled from a human donor with juvenile idiopathic arthritis. Sample: CD4+ T cells from blood. This sequence joins TRBV5-6 and TRBJ1-2; TRBD1 matches 8 bases. The DNA of the CDR3 is TGTGCCAGCAGCTTGTCCGGGACAGGTCTGTCTAACTATGGCTACACCTTC. This sequence encodes CASSLSGTGLSNYGYTF. Full variable domain (rest looked up from reference TRBV5-6 and TRBJ1-2): DAGVTQSPTHLIKTRGQQVTLRCSPKSGHDTVSWYQQALGQGPQFIFQYYEEEERQRGNFPDRFSGHQFPNYSSELNVNALLLGDSALYLCASSLSGTGLSNYGYTFGSGTRLTVV.